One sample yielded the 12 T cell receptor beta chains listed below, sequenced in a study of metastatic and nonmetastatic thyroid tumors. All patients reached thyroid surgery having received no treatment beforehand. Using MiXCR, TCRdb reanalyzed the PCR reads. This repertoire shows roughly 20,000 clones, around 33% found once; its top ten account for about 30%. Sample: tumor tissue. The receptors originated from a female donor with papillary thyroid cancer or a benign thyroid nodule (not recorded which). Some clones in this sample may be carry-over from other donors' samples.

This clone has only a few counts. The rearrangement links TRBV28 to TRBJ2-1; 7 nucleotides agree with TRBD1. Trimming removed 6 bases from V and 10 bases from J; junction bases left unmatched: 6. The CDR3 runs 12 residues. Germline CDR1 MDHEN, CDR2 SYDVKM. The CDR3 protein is CASRPTGKEQFF. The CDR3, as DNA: TGTGCCAGCAGACCGACAGGGAAGGAGCAGTTCTTC.

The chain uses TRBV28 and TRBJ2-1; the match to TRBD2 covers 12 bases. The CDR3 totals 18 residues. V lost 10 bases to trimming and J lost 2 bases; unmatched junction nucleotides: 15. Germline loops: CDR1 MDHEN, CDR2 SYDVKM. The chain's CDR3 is CAISGTSGSVPTYNEQFF. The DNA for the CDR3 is TGTGCCATCTCGGGGACTAGCGGGTCCGTACCGACCTACAATGAGCAGTTCTTC.

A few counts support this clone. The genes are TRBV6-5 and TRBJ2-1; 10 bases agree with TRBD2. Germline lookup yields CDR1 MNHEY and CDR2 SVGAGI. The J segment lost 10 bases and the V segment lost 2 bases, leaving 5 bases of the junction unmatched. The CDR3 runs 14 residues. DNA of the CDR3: TGTGCCAGCAGTTACCTAGCGGGAGTAAGGGAGCAGTTCTTC. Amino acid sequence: CASSYLAGVREQFF.

The CDR3 here is CASSLASWSSLHEQFF. The CDR3 DNA reads as TGTGCCAGCAGCTTAGCTTCTTGGTCGTCTTTACATGAGCAGTTCTTC. The chain carries TRBV11-1 and TRBJ2-1; no definite D call. The CDR3 has 16 residues. Trimming removed 0 bases from V and 8 bases from J, with 17 bases in between. Looked up from germline, CDR1 is SGHAT and CDR2 is FQDESV (reference sequence).

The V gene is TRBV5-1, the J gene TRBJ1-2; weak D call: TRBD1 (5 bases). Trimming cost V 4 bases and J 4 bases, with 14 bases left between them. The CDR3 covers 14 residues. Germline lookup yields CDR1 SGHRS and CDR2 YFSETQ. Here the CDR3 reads CASSADSVTYGYTF. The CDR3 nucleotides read TGCGCCAGCAGCGCAGACAGCGTAACCTATGGCTACACCTTC.

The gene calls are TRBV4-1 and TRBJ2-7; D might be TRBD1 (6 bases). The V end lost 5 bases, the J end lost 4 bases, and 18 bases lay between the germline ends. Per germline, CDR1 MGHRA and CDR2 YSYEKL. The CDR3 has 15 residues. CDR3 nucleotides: TGCGCCAGCAGCGCTCAGGGGAATTACGCGTACGAGCAGTACTTC. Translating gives CASSAQGNYAYEQYF.

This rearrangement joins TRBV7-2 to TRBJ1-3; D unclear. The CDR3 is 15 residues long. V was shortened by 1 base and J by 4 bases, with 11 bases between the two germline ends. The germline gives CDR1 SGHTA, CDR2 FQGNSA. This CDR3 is CASSLGWTPGNTIYF. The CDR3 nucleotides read TGTGCCAGCAGCTTAGGGTGGACTCCAGGAAACACCATATATTTT. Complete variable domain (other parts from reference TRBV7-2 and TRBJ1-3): GAGVSQSPSNKVTEKGKDVELRCDPISGHTALYWYRQSLGQGLEFLIYFQGNSAPDKSGLPSDRFSAERTGGSVSTLTIQRTQQEDSAVYLCASSLGWTPGNTIYFGEGSWLTVV.

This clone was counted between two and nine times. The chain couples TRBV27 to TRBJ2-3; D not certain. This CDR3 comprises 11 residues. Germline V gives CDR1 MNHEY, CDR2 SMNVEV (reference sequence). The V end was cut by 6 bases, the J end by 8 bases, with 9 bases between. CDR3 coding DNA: TGTGCCAGCAGCTTCCGCGGTACGCAGTATTTT. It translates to CASSFRGTQYF.

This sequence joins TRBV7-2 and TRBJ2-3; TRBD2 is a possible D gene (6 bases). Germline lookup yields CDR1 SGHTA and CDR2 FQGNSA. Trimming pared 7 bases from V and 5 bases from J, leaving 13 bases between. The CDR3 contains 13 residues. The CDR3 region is CASTVVGGDTQYF. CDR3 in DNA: TGTGCCAGCACCGTTGTCGGGGGAGATACGCAGTATTTT.

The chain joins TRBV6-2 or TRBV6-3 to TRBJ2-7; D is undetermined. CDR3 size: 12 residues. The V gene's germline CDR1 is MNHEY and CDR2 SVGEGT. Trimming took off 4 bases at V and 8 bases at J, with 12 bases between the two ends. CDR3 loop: CASSSPTLQQYF. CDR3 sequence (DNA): TGTGCCAGCAGTTCCCCGACTCTGCAGCAGTACTTC.

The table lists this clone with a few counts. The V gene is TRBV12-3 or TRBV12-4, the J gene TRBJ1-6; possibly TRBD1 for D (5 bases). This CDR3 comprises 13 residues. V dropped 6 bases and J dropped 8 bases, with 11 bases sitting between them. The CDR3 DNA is TGTGCCAGCAGCGGGACGGAAGATTCACCCCTCCACTTT. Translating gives CASSGTEDSPLHF.

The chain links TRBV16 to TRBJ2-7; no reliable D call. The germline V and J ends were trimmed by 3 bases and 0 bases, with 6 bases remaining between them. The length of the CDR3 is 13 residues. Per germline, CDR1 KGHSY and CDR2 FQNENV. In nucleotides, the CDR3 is TGTGCCAGCAGCCAGACCAGCTCCTACGAGCAGTACTTC. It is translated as CASSQTSSYEQYF. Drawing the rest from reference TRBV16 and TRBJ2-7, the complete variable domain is GEEVAQTPKHLVRGEGQKAKLYCAPIKGHSYVFWYQQVLKNEFKFLISFQNENVFDETGMPKERFSAKCLPNSPCSLEIQATKLEDSAVYFCASSQTSSYEQYFGPGTRLTVT.